The 18 T cell receptor beta chains below come from one sample, sequenced in a study of regulatory T cells in long-lasting Graves disease. The TCR beta library used iRepertoire HTBI primers with Arm-PCR amplification of CDR3. TCRdb independently ran MiXCR on the multiplex PCR reads; one entry per CDR3 protein. The repertoire holds approximately 300,000 distinct CDR3 sequences, with 18% as singletons. Regarding time point: newly diagnosed GD, antithyroid drugs for less than 3 months. Scientists built the TCR library using RNA that was extracted from PBMCs. Sequencing used peripheral blood mononuclear cells (PBMCs), obtained at new diagnosis, from a patient treated with antithyroid drugs. The receptor source for this set is a female donor with Graves disease.

This clonotype has a single count. This sequence joins TRBV10-3 and TRBJ2-1; 12 bases map to TRBD2. V gave up 7 bases and J gave up 8 bases; unmatched junction bases: 12. Germline values: CDR1 ENHRY, CDR2 SYGVKD. There are 16 residues in the CDR3. The CDR3 nucleotides are TGTGCCATCAACCCGACCCTAGCGGGAGGGCCGGATGAGCAGTTCTTC. This codes for CAINPTLAGGPDEQFF.

The V gene is TRBV6-2 or TRBV6-3, the J gene TRBJ2-3, with TRBD2 matching over 8 bases. The J segment lost 3 bases and the V segment lost 0 bases, leaving 5 bases of the junction unmatched. This CDR3 is built from 16 residues. Germline CDR1 and CDR2: MNHEY and SVGEGT. CDR3 sequence reads: CASSYSSGIETDTQYF. CDR3 DNA: TGTGCCAGCAGTTACTCTAGCGGGATTGAGACAGATACGCAGTATTTT.

The table lists this clonotype with many counts. The V call is TRBV20-1, the J call TRBJ2-3, with unresolved D. The CDR3 has 12 residues. Trimming shortened V by 2 bases and J by 6 bases, and 9 bases separated the two germline ends. Per the germline V gene, CDR1 is DFQATT and CDR2 is SNEGSKA (reference sequence). CDR3 protein: CSARKDGDTQYF. The CDR3, as DNA: TGCAGTGCTAGAAAGGACGGTGATACGCAGTATTTT.

This clonotype was found a few times. This sequence joins TRBV4-1 and TRBJ1-4; D is unresolved. CDR1 MGHRA and CDR2 YSYEKL come from the germline V gene. V gave up 4 bases and J gave up 1 base, with 7 bases separating them. This CDR3 is 14 amino acids long. Written as DNA, the CDR3 is TGCGCCAGCAGCCGACTGGGAACTAATGAAAAACTGTTTTTT. Residues: CASSRLGTNEKLFF.

The chain uses TRBV12-5 and TRBJ2-1; TRBD2 is a possible D gene (6 bases). V lost 7 bases to trimming and J lost 9 bases, with 16 bases between them. Germline loops: CDR1 LGHNT, CDR2 FRNRAP. This CDR3 is 13 amino acids long. The CDR3 sequence: CASDFGRVGEQFF. The CDR3 nucleotides are TGTGCTAGTGACTTCGGGAGAGTGGGTGAGCAGTTCTTC.

This clonotype came up many times. The chain has TRBV27 and TRBJ2-7; D may be TRBD1 (5 bases). Germline-derived CDR1 and CDR2 are MNHEY and SMNVEV (reference sequence). V lost 6 bases, J lost 1 base, and 13 bases lay in between. The CDR3 is 14 residues long. CDR3 DNA: TGTGCCAGCAGGCCCGACAGAGAATCCTACGAGCAGTACTTC. This codes for CASRPDRESYEQYF.

The chain recombines TRBV28 with TRBJ2-7; D gene unclear. The CDR3 runs to 12 residues. Trimming cost V 1 base and J 7 bases, with 8 bases left between them. In germline, CDR1 is MDHEN, CDR2 SYDVKM. CDR3 coding DNA: TGTGCCAGCAGTTTATCAGTAGGAGAGCAGTACTTC. Translating gives CASSLSVGEQYF. The full variable domain, rest sourced from reference TRBV28 and TRBJ2-7, is DVKVTQSSRYLVKRTGEKVFLECVQDMDHENMFWYRQDPGLGLRLIYFSYDVKMKEKGDIPEGYSVSREKKERFSLILESASTNQTSMYLCASSLSVGEQYFGPGTRLTVT.

In its sample, this clonotype was seen a few times. Its ends do not fully match the called genes, so a read error is possible. The gene calls are TRBV4-1 and TRBJ2-1; 8 bases map to TRBD2. The germline V gene has CDR1 MGHRA and CDR2 YSYEKL. The CDR3 has 20 residues. CDR3 sequence: CAGSHTRTGGGGRSYNEQFF. The CDR3 nucleotides are TGCGCCGGCAGCCACACCCGGACGGGGGGCGGGGGGCGCTCCTACAATGAGCAGTTCTTC.

This clonotype was seen only a few times. It may be a read error: a sequence one base away is much more abundant. The chain employs TRBV27 and TRBJ1-5; TRBD1 matches 7 bases. This CDR3 contains 15 residues. Per germline, CDR1 MNHEY and CDR2 SMNVEV (reference sequence). The ends lost 5 bases at V and 1 base at J; junction bases unmatched: 5. The CDR3 sequence is CASSKGQRSNQPQHF. DNA of the CDR3: TGTGCCAGCAGTAAGGGACAGAGAAGCAATCAGCCCCAGCATTTT.

This clonotype was found many times. This chain joins TRBV27 and TRBJ2-7; D remains unclear. CDR3 length: 14 amino acids. V lost 2 bases to trimming and J lost 0 bases, with 8 bases between them. Looked up from germline, CDR1 is MNHEY and CDR2 is SMNVEV (reference sequence). The CDR3 sequence is CASSLRSLSYEQYF. In DNA, the CDR3 is TGTGCCAGCAGTTTAAGGTCCCTCTCCTACGAGCAGTACTTC.

This clonotype occurred many times. The V gene is TRBV24-1, the J gene TRBJ2-1; D uncertain. Trimming removed 3 bases at V and 10 bases at J, with 12 bases between. CDR3 length: 13 amino acids. CDR1 and CDR2 (germline): KGHDR, SFDVKD. The CDR3 DNA reads TGTGCCACCAGTGATATGAGGACCTCAGAGCAGTTCTTC. Residues: CATSDMRTSEQFF.

The chain has TRBV29-1 and TRBJ2-7; D may be TRBD1 (8 bases). Germline CDR1 reads SQVTM; CDR2 reads ANQGSEA. Trimming cost V 0 bases and J 1 base, with 16 bases left between them. This CDR3 comprises 16 residues. In DNA, the CDR3 is TGCAGCGTTGAAGAGGGGGGGACAGGCACTTCCTACGAGCAGTACTTC. The encoded protein is CSVEEGGTGTSYEQYF.

This clonotype was seen many times. The rearrangement links TRBV12-3 or TRBV12-4 to TRBJ1-5; 7 nucleotides align to TRBD1. The CDR3 runs 15 residues. The V gene end was trimmed by 7 bases and the J gene end by 5 bases; junction bases not matched to a gene: 11. The CDR3 reads CASTPDGTADQPQHF. CDR3 bases: TGTGCCAGCACCCCCGACGGGACAGCCGATCAGCCCCAGCATTTT.

This clonotype was picked up many times. The J gene is TRBJ1-5, the V gene TRBV15; possibly TRBD1 for D (6 bases). V gave up 5 bases and J gave up 1 base, with 9 bases separating them. This CDR3 comprises 14 residues. Germline lookup yields CDR1 LNHNV and CDR2 YYDKDF (reference sequence). The CDR3 region is CATSRTASNQPQHF. DNA for the CDR3: TGTGCCACCAGCCGGACAGCAAGCAATCAGCCCCAGCATTTT. Drawing the rest from reference TRBV15 and TRBJ1-5, the complete variable domain is DAMVIQNPRYQVTQFGKPVTLSCSQTLNHNVMYWYQQKSSQAPKLLFHYYDKDFNNEADTPDNFQSRRPNTSFCFLDIRSPGLGDTAMYLCATSRTASNQPQHFGDGTRLSIL.

This clonotype was detected ten times or more. This chain connects TRBV11-3 to TRBJ2-7; D ambiguous. Germline CDR1 reads SGHNT; CDR2 reads YENEEA. V dropped 2 bases and J dropped 1 base, with 6 bases sitting between them. The CDR3 loop spans 13 amino acids. The DNA of the CDR3 is TGTGCCAGCAGCTTACGCAGGTCCTACGAGCAGTACTTC. Translated: CASSLRRSYEQYF.

The chain employs TRBV19 and TRBJ2-1; 8 bases fit TRBD2. The CDR3 consists of 18 residues. The germline CDR1 and CDR2 sequences are LNHDA and SQIVND (reference sequence). V lost 4 bases and J lost 3; bases outside the gene matches: 14. CDR3 DNA sequence: TGTGCCAGTAGTAGGGGTCAGGGCCTTAGCGGGGTCTACAATGAGCAGTTCTTC. Translation gives CASSRGQGLSGVYNEQFF.

The sample holds a few counts of this clonotype. V and J are TRBV7-9 and TRBJ2-6; TRBD1 matches 8 bases. Per germline, CDR1 SEHNR and CDR2 FQNEAQ (reference sequence). The CDR3 covers 18 residues. Germline trimming cut 5 bases from V and 0 bases from J; bases unmatched to any gene: 9. The CDR3 nucleotides are TGTGCCAGCAGCAACAAGGACAGGGACCTCTCTGGGGCCAACGTCCTGACTTTC. It encodes CASSNKDRDLSGANVLTF. The full variable domain, completed using reference TRBV7-9 and TRBJ2-6, is DTGVSQNPRHKITKRGQNVTFRCDPISEHNRLYWYRQTLGQGPEFLTYFQNEAQLEKSRLLSDRFSAERPKGSFSTLEIQRTEQGDSAMYLCASSNKDRDLSGANVLTFGAGSRLTVL.

This clonotype was observed many times. The J gene is TRBJ1-6, the V gene TRBV20-1, with D tentatively TRBD1 (5 bases). The germline gives CDR1 DFQATT, CDR2 SNEGSKA (reference sequence). The CDR3 is 14 residues long. Trimming stripped 0 bases from V and 9 bases from J, with 12 bases between. Here the CDR3 reads CSARDTGGVSPLHF. CDR3 nucleotide sequence: TGCAGTGCTAGAGACACCGGGGGAGTTTCACCCCTCCACTTT.